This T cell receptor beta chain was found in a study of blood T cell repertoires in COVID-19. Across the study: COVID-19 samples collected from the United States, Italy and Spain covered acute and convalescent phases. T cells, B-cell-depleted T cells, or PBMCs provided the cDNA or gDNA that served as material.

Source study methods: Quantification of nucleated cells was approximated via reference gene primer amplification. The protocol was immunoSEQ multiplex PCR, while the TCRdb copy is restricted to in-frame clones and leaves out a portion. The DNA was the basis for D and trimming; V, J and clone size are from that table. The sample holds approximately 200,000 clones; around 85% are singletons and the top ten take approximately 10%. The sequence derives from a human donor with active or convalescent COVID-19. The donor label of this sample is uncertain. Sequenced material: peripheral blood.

The CDR3 DNA reads as TGTGCCAGCAGCGGAGGGGGGAGGGGTACAGCGGGAGTGGATCACACAGATACGCAGTATTTT. It translates to CASSGGGRGTAGVDHTDTQYF. The chain has TRBV9 and TRBJ2-3; 8 nucleotides line up with TRBD2. This CDR3 comprises 21 residues. J gave up 2 bases and V 3 bases, and 23 bases lay outside the gene matches. Germline lookup yields CDR1 SGDLS and CDR2 YYNGEE.